A single sample is the source of the 20 T cell receptor beta chains below, sequenced in a study of blood T cell repertoires in COVID-19 (dated by TCRdb to about 2020). Preparation of the library involved the immunoSEQ multiplex PCR assay. TCRdb carries this immuneACCESS record with in-frame sequences only. Its versions omit some clonotypes, under half of them owing to an unresolved V gene in the studies checked, with the rest unexplained. The sample data list approximately 210,000 clones, and 80% to 90% of these were observed just once. Around 20% of the sample comes from the top ten. Sample: peripheral blood. These receptors were taken from a man in his thirties or forties with active or convalescent COVID-19.

This clone has only one observation. V usage is TRBV9 and J usage is TRBJ1-3; 10 bases agree with TRBD1. This CDR3 is 19 amino acids long. The germline CDR1 and CDR2 sequences are SGDLS and YYNGEE. Trimming took 2 bases from V and 1 from J; bases not matched to a gene: 12. The CDR3 spells CASSVPARDRGVSGNTIYF. For the CDR3, the DNA is TGTGCCAGCAGCGTGCCAGCTAGGGACAGGGGCGTTTCTGGAAACACCATATATTTT. Variable domain in full (rest from reference TRBV9 and TRBJ1-3): DSGVTQTPKHLITATGQRVTLRCSPRSGDLSVYWYQQSLDQGLQFLIQYYNGEERAKGNILERFSAQQFPDLHSELNLSSLELGDSALYFCASSVPARDRGVSGNTIYFGEGSWLTVV.

This clone was seen a single time. The rearrangement joins TRBV2 to TRBJ2-7, with D possibly TRBD1 on 5 matching bases. This CDR3 is 11 amino acids long. Germline V gives CDR1 SNHLY, CDR2 FYNNEI. V dropped 6 bases and J dropped 4 bases, with 7 bases sitting between them. CDR3 protein: CASRHRYEQYF. The CDR3 DNA sequence: TGTGCCAGCAGGCACAGGTACGAGCAGTACTTC.

V usage is TRBV7-9 and J usage is TRBJ1-1; D is undetermined. The CDR3 covers 13 residues. V lost 1 base to trimming and J lost 3 bases, with 6 bases between them. Germline loops: CDR1 SEHNR, CDR2 FQNEAQ (reference sequence). Here the CDR3 DNA reads TGTGCCAGCAGCTTAGTACAGCACACTGAAGCTTTCTTT. This translates into CASSLVQHTEAFF.

The V call is TRBV4-1, the J call TRBJ2-1; 7 bases line up with TRBD1. The CDR3 has 14 residues. With 4 bases clipped from V and 8 bases from J, the junction kept 8 bases outside the gene matches. CDR1 and CDR2 (germline): MGHRA, YSYEKL. The CDR3: CASSPYRQGYEQFF. DNA of the CDR3: TGCGCCAGCAGCCCATACCGACAGGGTTATGAGCAGTTCTTC.

The V gene is TRBV19, the J gene TRBJ2-7; TRBD1 might be the D (5 bases). Germline lookup yields CDR1 LNHDA and CDR2 SQIVND (reference sequence). The length of the CDR3 is 12 residues. The V and J ends lost 5 bases and 3 bases respectively, with 8 bases between them. The CDR3 sequence is CASSDRYYEQYF. DNA of the CDR3: TGTGCCAGTAGTGACAGATACTACGAGCAGTACTTC.

The chain joins TRBV18 to TRBJ1-2, with 10 bases matching TRBD1. CDR1 and CDR2 from the germline V gene are KGHSH and LQKENI. Losses at the gene ends were 5 bases for V and 5 bases for J; bases not matched to a gene: 8. The CDR3 is 15 amino acids. CDR3 coding DNA: TGTGCCAGCTCAGAGACAGGGGGCCAACTATATGGCTACACCTTC. Residues: CASSETGGQLYGYTF. Drawing the rest from reference TRBV18 and TRBJ1-2, the complete variable domain is NAGVMQNPRHLVRRRGQEARLRCSPMKGHSHVYWYRQLPEEGLKFMVYLQKENIIDESGMPKERFSAEFPKEGPSILRIQQVVRGDSAAYFCASSETGGQLYGYTFGSGTRLTVV.

This chain links TRBV5-1 with TRBJ1-5; D is ambiguous. The germline CDR1 and CDR2 sequences are SGHRS and YFSETQ. Trimming pared 4 bases from V and 7 bases from J, leaving 9 bases between. This CDR3 has 12 residues. In DNA, the CDR3 is TGCGCCAGCAGCAGAACCGGGCAGCCCCAGCATTTT. Translation gives CASSRTGQPQHF.

This clone was observed a few times. The rearrangement joins TRBV6-5 to TRBJ1-6; 8 nucleotides match TRBD1. The CDR3 has 14 residues. Germline-derived CDR1 and CDR2 are MNHEY and SVGAGI. V dropped 2 bases and J dropped 7; count of bases not matched to a gene: 1. CDR3 residues: CASSYDRGNSPLHF. DNA for the CDR3: TGTGCCAGCAGTTACGACAGGGGCAATTCACCCCTCCACTTT.

The chain uses TRBV19 and TRBJ1-1; a possible D gene is TRBD1 (5 bases). Trimming cost V 4 bases and J 6 bases, with 12 bases left between them. In germline, CDR1 is LNHDA, CDR2 SQIVND (reference sequence). CDR3 length: 13 residues. CDR3 nucleotide sequence: TGTGCCAGTAGTACGGCAGGGAGGGCTGAAGCTTTCTTT. It specifies CASSTAGRAEAFF.

The chain combines TRBV30 with TRBJ2-1; perhaps TRBD2 as D (6 bases). Germline V gene sequence: CDR1 GTSNPN, CDR2 SVGIG (reference sequence). Trimming removed 2 bases from V and 3 bases from J, with 8 bases in between. The CDR3 extends over 13 amino acids. Here the CDR3 DNA reads TGTGCCTGGAGTCTGGGGGGCTACAATGAGCAGTTCTTC. It translates to CAWSLGGYNEQFF. Full variable domain (remainder filled in from reference TRBV30 and TRBJ2-1): SQTIHQWPATLVQPVGSPLSLECTVEGTSNPNLYWYRQAAGRGLQLLFYSVGIGQISSEVPQNLSASRPQDRQFILSSKKLLLSDSGFYLCAWSLGGYNEQFFGPGTRLTVL.

About this clone: Other DNA sequences within the sample encode an identical CDR3. V and J are TRBV29-1 and TRBJ1-2; D perhaps matches TRBD1 (5 bases). V was pared by 5 bases and J by 3 bases, with 10 bases between. Germline CDR1 and CDR2: SQVTM and ANQGSEA. The CDR3 is made up of 12 amino acids. The CDR3 DNA sequence: TGCAGCGTTCAGGGAGGGGACTATGGCTACACCTTC. It encodes CSVQGGDYGYTF.

The chain uses TRBV28 and TRBJ1-1, with a weak D call TRBD1 (5 bases). CDR3 length: 15 residues. V was shortened by 1 base and J by 2 bases, with 11 bases between the two germline ends. Germline V gene lookup returns CDR1 MDHEN and CDR2 SYDVKM. CDR3 nucleotide sequence: TGTGCCAGCAGTTTATACCAGGGAATCAACACTGAAGCTTTCTTT. Translation gives CASSLYQGINTEAFF.

V usage is TRBV13 and J usage is TRBJ2-2; D is perhaps TRBD1 (5 bases). The CDR3 consists of 16 residues. Trimming removed 5 bases at V and 3 bases at J, with 16 bases between. Germline V gene data show CDR1 as PRHDT and CDR2 as FYEKMQ (reference sequence). The CDR3 coding sequence is TGTGCCAGCAGCCTCCGACAGTTCCGTTACACCGGGGAGCTGTTTTTT. Residues: CASSLRQFRYTGELFF. The full variable domain, with the rest looked up from reference TRBV13 and TRBJ2-2, is AAGVIQSPRHLIKEKRETATLKCYPIPRHDTVYWYQQGPGQDPQFLISFYEKMQSDKGSIPDRFSAQQFSDYHSELNMSSLELGDSALYFCASSLRQFRYTGELFFGEGSRLTVL.

The chain combines TRBV4-1 with TRBJ2-2; 11 bases agree with TRBD2. CDR1 and CDR2 (germline): MGHRA, YSYEKL. The V gene end was trimmed by 4 bases and the J gene end by 4 bases; junction bases not matched to a gene: 11. CDR3 length equals 18 residues. The CDR3 protein is CASSPKTLAGGSTGELFF. The CDR3 DNA reads TGCGCCAGCAGCCCGAAGACCCTAGCGGGGGGAAGCACCGGGGAGCTGTTTTTT.

V gene TRBV9 combines with J gene TRBJ2-3; 10 bases are a match to TRBD2. Per the germline V gene, CDR1 is SGDLS and CDR2 is YYNGEE. Trimming removed 0 bases from V and 1 base from J; junction bases left unmatched: 11. This CDR3 spans 19 amino acids. The CDR3 nucleotides are TGTGCCAGCAGCGTAGCGGGAGAAGCGGGGGGGTTCCGCACAGATACGCAGTATTTT. This translates into CASSVAGEAGGFRTDTQYF.

This chain links TRBV6-5 with TRBJ1-3, with 10 bases identical to TRBD1. The V and J ends lost 6 bases and 4 bases, in that order; junction bases with no gene match: 6. There are 15 residues in the CDR3. Per germline, CDR1 MNHEY and CDR2 SVGAGI. CDR3 in DNA: TGTGCCAGCAGATACGACAGGGGGCCCGGAAACACCATATATTTT. Residues: CASRYDRGPGNTIYF.

A few counts support this clone. The chain recombines TRBV30 with TRBJ2-7, with 11 bases lining up with TRBD2. Germline trimming cut 4 bases from V and 7 bases from J; bases unmatched to any gene: 6. Germline values: CDR1 GTSNPN, CDR2 SVGIG (reference sequence). This CDR3 has 13 amino acids. The CDR3 DNA is TGTGCCTGGACTAGCGGGGGGCTTCGGGAGCAGTACTTC. Its protein is CAWTSGGLREQYF.

This clone was observed a single time. This chain joins TRBV5-6 and TRBJ1-4; 8 bases match TRBD1. Looked up from germline, CDR1 is SGHDT and CDR2 is YYEEEE. V trimming: 0 bases; J trimming: 3 bases; junction bases outside the gene matches: 4. The CDR3 is 16 residues long. The CDR3: CASSLAGGLANEKLFF. The CDR3 bases are TGTGCCAGCAGCTTGGCAGGGGGCTTGGCTAATGAAAAACTGTTTTTT. The full variable domain, its missing parts supplied by reference TRBV5-6 and TRBJ1-4, is DAGVTQSPTHLIKTRGQQVTLRCSPKSGHDTVSWYQQALGQGPQFIFQYYEEEERQRGNFPDRFSGHQFPNYSSELNVNALLLGDSALYLCASSLAGGLANEKLFFGSGTQLSVL.

This chain links TRBV6-6 with TRBJ1-3, with no clear D. The CDR3 runs 16 residues. Between the trimmed V and J ends, which lost 2 bases and 0 bases, there was a span of 11 bases. The germline V gene encodes CDR1 MNHNY and CDR2 SVGAGI (reference sequence). Here the CDR3 reads CASSYVQLVSGNTIYF. The CDR3 region has the DNA TGTGCCAGCAGTTACGTCCAACTAGTCTCTGGAAACACCATATATTTT.

This clone is a singleton in its sample. The chain has TRBV27 and TRBJ2-7, with D perhaps matching TRBD2 (5 bases). Deletions cut 3 bases from V and 6 bases from J, with 15 bases between. Germline V CDR1 and CDR2: MNHEY, SMNVEV (reference sequence). CDR3 length equals 14 residues. The CDR3 bases are TGTGCCAGCAGTTTGGTCGGGATGATTGGCGAGCAGTACTTC. It translates to CASSLVGMIGEQYF.